Given below is one TCR beta chain in context. The antigen remains unidentified. The germline CDR1 and CDR2 sequences are SGHTA and FQGNSA. This CDR3 contains 13 residues. The junction had 1 base not matched to a gene; V was cut back by 4 bases and J by 4 bases. MiXCR, applied by TCRdb to the reads, yields one record per CDR3 protein. The sample holds about 470,000 distinct CDR3 sequences; roughly 46% are singletons and the top ten take around 45%. The data stem from a study of T cell repertoires in cytomegalovirus infection. Turning to the study itself: Both recently identified HLA-C-restricted and well-studied HLA-B-restricted CMV epitopes were used in the study. Public TCR beta signatures were indicative of both CMV infection and a matching HLA type.

The study, taken as a whole, reports: The cumulative frequency of public TCR beta families distinguished individuals who carried CMV together with the relevant HLA. Dominant in the ex vivo response were TCR beta clonotypes restricted by HLA-C and specific for CMV.

This TCR came from a human donor in good health (CMV status not recorded). Some clones in this sample may be carry-over from other donors' samples. The sample was cultured PBMCs, taken from culture after CMV antigen stimulation. This chain connects TRBV7-2 to TRBJ1-1; 9 nucleotides line up with TRBD1. CDR3 sequence: CASSSGQGTEAFF. In nucleotides, the CDR3 is TGTGCCAGCAGCTCGGGACAGGGCACTGAAGCTTTCTTT. The full variable domain, its missing parts supplied by reference TRBV7-2 and TRBJ1-1, is GAGVSQSPSNKVTEKGKDVELRCDPISGHTALYWYRQSLGQGLEFLIYFQGNSAPDKSGLPSDRFSAERTGGSVSTLTIQRTQQEDSAVYLCASSSGQGTEAFFGQGTRLTVV.